This TCR beta chain is drawn from a study of cytomegalovirus exposure and HLA in healthy donors. Primers: 60 Vbeta forward and 13 Jbeta reverse. Profiling relied on immunoSEQ multiplex PCR, and the TCRdb table lists in-frame clones only, not all of them. The table lists about 200,000 clones, 70% to 85% of them singletons. Points from the study as a whole: The investigators catalogued 150 to 200 TCR beta chains as cytomegalovirus-associated.

As regards this clone: No antigen is known for it.

Germline V lookup: CDR1 MGHRA, CDR2 YSYEKL. J lost 5 bases, V lost 0 bases, and 3 bases had no gene match. The CDR3 length is 14 residues. The sequenced sample was PBMCs. The receptor comes from a girl aged 2-15 years in good health and CMV-seronegative. This chain joins TRBV4-1 and TRBJ1-2; 7 bases fit TRBD1. CDR3 sequence reads: CASSQEVQGYGYTF. In nucleotides, the CDR3 is TGCGCCAGCAGCCAAGAGGTACAGGGGTATGGCTACACCTTC.